These 5 T cell receptor beta chains were sequenced from one sample in a study of T cell responses to AZD1222 COVID-19 vaccine. The repertoire was sequenced with immunoSEQ multiplex PCR; TCRdb's copy has only in-frame clones and lacks some. The data contain 100,000 to 150,000 clones, over 75% of them singletons. The sample here was peripheral blood, taken on day 0 of AZD1222 vaccination. Every receptor here comes from an adult in good health.

The genes are TRBV9 and TRBJ2-2, with unresolved D. Looked up from germline, CDR1 is SGDLS and CDR2 is YYNGEE. The germline V and J ends were trimmed by 0 bases and 6 bases, with 6 bases remaining between them. This CDR3 is 13 amino acids long. CDR3 sequence (DNA): TGTGCCAGCAGCGTAGGAGACGCCGGGGAGCTGTTTTTT. Amino acids: CASSVGDAGELFF.

The chain uses TRBV6-5 and TRBJ2-7, with D possibly TRBD2 on 6 matching bases. Deletions cut 2 bases from V and 4 bases from J, with 12 bases between. The CDR3 runs to 14 residues. CDR1 and CDR2 (germline): MNHEY, SVGAGI. The CDR3 region has the DNA TGTGCCAGCAGTTACGGGGGACTTGAATACGAGCAGTACTTC. It translates to CASSYGGLEYEQYF.

The chain carries TRBV19 and TRBJ2-3; TRBD1 aligns across 8 bases. CDR1 is LNHDA, CDR2 SQIVND, per germline (reference sequence). The CDR3 covers 14 residues. The ends lost 2 bases at V and 4 bases at J; junction bases unmatched: 2. Here the CDR3 reads CASSIQGAADTQYF. DNA of the CDR3: TGTGCCAGTAGTATACAGGGGGCCGCAGATACGCAGTATTTT.

The chain combines TRBV28 with TRBJ2-2; D may match TRBD1 or TRBD2 (5 bases each). V shed 6 bases and J shed 0 bases, with 11 bases lying between them. From germline, CDR1 is MDHEN and CDR2 SYDVKM. This CDR3 has 15 residues. In nucleotides, the CDR3 is TGTGCCAGCAGGTGGGACCAATCGAACACCGGGGAGCTGTTTTTT. It specifies CASRWDQSNTGELFF.

V and J are TRBV29-1 and TRBJ1-1, with D perhaps matching TRBD1 (6 bases). CDR3 length: 13 residues. The V gene's germline CDR1 is SQVTM and CDR2 ANQGSEA. Between the trimmed V and J ends, which lost 7 bases and 5 bases, there was a span of 17 bases. The CDR3 is CSAWDMVVTEAFF. The CDR3 DNA reads TGCAGCGCCTGGGACATGGTTGTTACTGAAGCTTTCTTT. Drawing the rest from reference TRBV29-1 and TRBJ1-1, the complete variable domain is SAVISQKPSRDICQRGTSLTIQCQVDSQVTMMFWYRQQPGQSLTLIATANQGSEATYESGFVIDKFPISRPNLTFSTLTVSNMSPEDSSIYLCSAWDMVVTEAFFGQGTRLTVV.